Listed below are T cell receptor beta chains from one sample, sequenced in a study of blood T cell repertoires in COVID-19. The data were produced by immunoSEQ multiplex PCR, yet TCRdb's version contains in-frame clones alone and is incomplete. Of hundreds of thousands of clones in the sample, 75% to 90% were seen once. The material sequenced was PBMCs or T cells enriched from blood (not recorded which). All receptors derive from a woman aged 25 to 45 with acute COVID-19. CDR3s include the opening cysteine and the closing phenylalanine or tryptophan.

cdr3_aa: CASSTIGQGRQPQHF
v_call: TRBV28
j_call: TRBJ1-5

cdr3_aa: CASKGTGNRDTQYF
v_call: TRBV19
j_call: TRBJ2-3

cdr3_aa: CASSLARLRSYEQYF
v_call: TRBV27
j_call: TRBJ2-7

cdr3_aa: CASSQGLAGEQFF
v_call: TRBV3-1/TRBV3-2
j_call: TRBJ2-1

cdr3_aa: CASSLYPSDTGELFF
v_call: TRBV7-2
j_call: TRBJ2-2

cdr3_aa: CASSSRTSSNTEQFF
v_call: TRBV9
j_call: TRBJ2-1

cdr3_aa: CASSKYSTTEAFF
v_call: TRBV19
j_call: TRBJ1-1

cdr3_aa: CASSDPTFGGSTDTQYF
v_call: TRBV10-1
j_call: TRBJ2-3

cdr3_aa: CASSVRDRGWADIQYF
v_call: TRBV19
j_call: TRBJ2-4

cdr3_aa: CASSRQGQETQYF
v_call: TRBV2
j_call: TRBJ2-5

cdr3_aa: CASSLYLNIQYF
v_call: TRBV5-8
j_call: TRBJ2-4

cdr3_aa: CASSQVWGDRKETQYF
v_call: TRBV3-1/TRBV3-2
j_call: TRBJ2-5

cdr3_aa: CASSLRGSGGNYEQYF
v_call: TRBV27
j_call: TRBJ2-7

cdr3_aa: CASSPIKLAGIPGELFF
v_call: TRBV28
j_call: TRBJ2-2

cdr3_aa: CASSTRGSSGYNEQFF
v_call: TRBV7-3
j_call: TRBJ2-1

cdr3_aa: CASSSQVLSGNTIYF
v_call: TRBV11-2
j_call: TRBJ1-3

cdr3_aa: CASSPRQGVGTEAFF
v_call: TRBV2
j_call: TRBJ1-1

cdr3_aa: CASSLALGAGAGELFF
v_call: TRBV7-3
j_call: TRBJ2-2

cdr3_aa: CASSQVLASGWATNQPQHF
v_call: TRBV4-1
j_call: TRBJ1-5

cdr3_aa: CASILRGLGAPDTQYF
v_call: TRBV6-6
j_call: TRBJ2-3

cdr3_aa: CASSFYEGNTEAFF
v_call: TRBV28
j_call: TRBJ1-1

cdr3_aa: CASSLDLGASEKLFF
v_call: TRBV7-8
j_call: TRBJ1-4

cdr3_aa: CASSLDPSGQPQHF
v_call: TRBV11-2
j_call: TRBJ1-5

cdr3_aa: CAISEFHPATNFFEAFF
v_call: TRBV10-3
j_call: TRBJ1-1

cdr3_aa: CASSISNYLTSNTEAFF
v_call: TRBV19
j_call: TRBJ1-1

cdr3_aa: CASSSGIAEAFF
v_call: TRBV7-9
j_call: TRBJ1-1

cdr3_aa: CATSDSRQVYNEQFF
v_call: TRBV24-1
j_call: TRBJ2-1

cdr3_aa: CASSMGQSSGNTIYF
v_call: TRBV18
j_call: TRBJ1-3

cdr3_aa: CASSQARQGEAFF
v_call: TRBV14
j_call: TRBJ1-1